The 24 T cell receptor beta chains below come from one sample, sequenced in a study of blood T cells in healthy people across ages (dated by TCRdb to 2013 to 2016). The method was 5' RACE. The second PCR ran for roughly 7 to 12 cycles and used a J-beta primer mix along with a sample-barcoded 5' primer. TCRdb applied fastp at Q25 and MiXCR to the public reads, then kept only in-frame beta chains. Rows matching on CDR3 protein sequence are summarized as one entry with the most common DNA and genes. The sample table records roughly 1.9 million distinct CDR3 sequences; roughly two fifths of these occur just once. 20% to 25% of the sample comes from the top ten. The sequenced material came from blood. These TCRs come from a human donor in good health.

The J gene is TRBJ1-2, the V gene TRBV6-5; D remains ambiguous. Looked up from germline, CDR1 is MNHEY and CDR2 is SVGAGI. This CDR3 contains 14 residues. Trimming shortened V by 4 bases and J by 7 bases, and 16 bases separated the two germline ends. The CDR3 DNA reads as TGTGCCAGCAGTTTAAGTTTTAAGCGGACTGGCTACACCTTC. It specifies CASSLSFKRTGYTF.

This chain links TRBV20-1 with TRBJ1-5; D is perhaps TRBD1 (6 bases). Germline V CDR1 and CDR2: DFQATT, SNEGSKA (reference sequence). With 6 bases removed from V and 1 base from J, the gap between germline ends came to 16 bases. This CDR3 is 15 amino acids long. CDR3 sequence reads: CSARVSGGSNQPQHF. CDR3 bases: TGCAGTGCACGGGTATCGGGGGGCAGCAATCAGCCCCAGCATTTT.

Regarding this clonotype: An end of the junction differs from the germline gene, which may be a read error. The V gene is TRBV29-1, the J gene TRBJ1-2, with D unresolved. In germline, CDR1 is SQVTM, CDR2 ANQGSEA. There are 14 residues in the CDR3. CDR3 sequence (DNA): TGCAGCGTTGGGTTCCGGGGTTCGGGCTATGGCCACACCTTC. Its protein is CSVGFRGSGYGHTF.

This clonotype was detected only a few times. V and J are TRBV12-3 or TRBV12-4 and TRBJ2-2, with D perhaps TRBD1 (6 bases). The CDR3 loop spans 13 amino acids. V dropped 5 bases and J dropped 6 bases, with 10 bases sitting between them. CDR3 in DNA: TGTGCCAGCAGTCGTACAGGGCCCGGGGAGCTGTTTTTT. It codes for CASSRTGPGELFF.

The rearrangement links TRBV12-3 or TRBV12-4 to TRBJ1-2; no clear D gene. Trimming removed 11 bases at V and 8 bases at J, with 18 bases between. The CDR3 totals 12 residues. In DNA, the CDR3 is TGTGCCGGCAACCCCTCCTTAGTAGGCTACACCTTC. Its translation: CAGNPSLVGYTF.

A few counts support this clonotype. This chain links TRBV6-5 with TRBJ1-2, with D hard to call. Per the germline V gene, CDR1 is MNHEY and CDR2 is SVGAGI. Deletions cut 0 bases from V and 5 bases from J, with 10 bases between. This CDR3 comprises 14 residues. This CDR3 reads CASSYSEGIYGYTF. The CDR3 DNA follows: TGTGCCAGCAGTTACTCGGAGGGCATTTATGGCTACACCTTC.

In this sample, this clonotype turned up a few times. The junction and the germline gene differ at one end; a read error may be behind it. The gene calls are TRBV20-1 and TRBJ2-7; D remains unclear. The CDR3 consists of 14 residues. Germline V lookup: CDR1 DFQATT, CDR2 SNEGSKA (reference sequence). The CDR3 bases are TGCAGTGTTAGAGATTACCGGAGCTCCTACGAGCAGTACTTC. This codes for CSVRDYRSSYEQYF.

The chain employs TRBV12-3 or TRBV12-4 and TRBJ2-3, with TRBD2 matching 10 bases. With V trimmed by 3 bases and J by 0 bases, 12 bases remained unmatched. This CDR3 is 19 amino acids long. The CDR3 region is CASSFVIASGGGSTDTQYF. The CDR3 nucleotides are TGTGCCAGCAGTTTTGTAATCGCTAGCGGGGGAGGAAGCACAGATACGCAGTATTTT.

This clonotype was observed a handful of times. The CDR3 DNA reads TGTGCCATCAGGGAGGGACAGGAAGATACGCAGTATTTT. It specifies CAIREGQEDTQYF. The V gene is TRBV10-3, the J gene TRBJ2-3; 8 bases map to TRBD1. CDR3 size: 13 residues. Germline CDR1 reads ENHRY; CDR2 reads SYGVKD. Losses at the gene ends were 6 bases for V and 5 bases for J; bases not matched to a gene: 4.

The chain is built from TRBV4-1 and TRBJ2-3; D could derive from TRBD1 or TRBD2 (5 bases each). Trimming removed 4 bases from V and 2 bases from J, with 16 bases in between. This CDR3 has 16 amino acids. Germline V gene sequence: CDR1 MGHRA, CDR2 YSYEKL. The CDR3 region has the DNA TGCGCCAGCAGCCCGAAGAGGCGAGGGACCACAGATACGCAGTATTTT. This codes for CASSPKRRGTTDTQYF.

This clonotype came up a few times. The genes are TRBV7-2 and TRBJ2-4; D might be TRBD2 (5 bases). Germline V gene lookup returns CDR1 SGHTA and CDR2 FQGNSA. CDR3 length: 15 residues. The germline V and J ends were trimmed by 2 bases and 7 bases, with 15 bases remaining between them. As DNA, the CDR3 is TGTGCCAGCAGCTTATCGCTGACTACGGCGAACATTCAGTACTTC. Translation: CASSLSLTTANIQYF.

V and J are TRBV7-3 and TRBJ2-7; no definite D call. CDR1 and CDR2 from the germline V gene are SGHTA and FQGTGA. The V and J ends lost 4 bases and 7 bases respectively, with 17 bases between them. The CDR3 consists of 14 residues. CDR3 amino acids: CASSSAGPNNEQYF. The CDR3 coding sequence is TGTGCCAGCAGCTCGGCAGGACCTAACAATGAGCAGTACTTC.

The rearrangement joins TRBV4-1 to TRBJ1-1; no firm D call. V was trimmed by 5 bases and J by 9 bases, leaving 13 bases between them. The CDR3 is made up of 12 amino acids. Germline CDR1 MGHRA, CDR2 YSYEKL. The chain's CDR3 is CASSSGSTKAFF. CDR3 bases: TGCGCCAGCAGCTCTGGTAGTACTAAAGCTTTCTTT.

In the case of this clonotype: This may be a read error: a much more frequent sequence differs by one nucleotide. This chain links TRBV12-3 or TRBV12-4 with TRBJ2-5; perhaps TRBD2 as D (5 bases). The DNA end lines up better with TRBJ2-1; the J call may be wrong. CDR3 length: 14 amino acids. CDR3 bases: TGTGCCAGCCCCCGGCCCCCCTCCGGGGAGACCCAGTTCTTC. It is translated as CASPRPPSGETQFF.

In DNA, the CDR3 is TGCGCCAGCAGCCATCGTAGAGTGGGGGACTCCTACGAGCAGTACTTC. It encodes CASSHRRVGDSYEQYF. The rearrangement links TRBV4-1 to TRBJ2-7; D tentatively reads TRBD1 or TRBD2 (5 bases each). Germline V lookup: CDR1 MGHRA, CDR2 YSYEKL. Trimming left V 3 bases short and J 0 bases short, with 15 bases between. The length of the CDR3 is 16 residues.

V usage is TRBV7-8 and J usage is TRBJ2-5; TRBD1 or TRBD2 may be the D gene (7 bases each). Germline assignment: CDR1 SGHVS and CDR2 FQNEAQ. V was pared by 4 bases and J by 5 bases, with 17 bases between. The CDR3 is 15 amino acids. The CDR3 region has the DNA TGTGCCAGCAGCTCACAGGGGTGGACTAGGGAGACCCAGTACTTC. Translation: CASSSQGWTRETQYF. Full variable domain (outside the CDR3, taken from reference TRBV7-8 and TRBJ2-5): GAGVSQSPRYKVAKRGQDVALRCDPISGHVSLFWYQQALGQGPEFLTYFQNEAQLDKSGLPSDRFFAERPEGSVSTLKIQRTQQEDSAVYLCASSSQGWTRETQYFGPGTRLLVL.

In regard to this clonotype: Mismatch with germline at one junction end may stem from a read error. This chain connects TRBV4-2 to TRBJ2-2; TRBD2 aligns across 10 bases. This CDR3 is 15 amino acids long. The V gene's germline CDR1 is LGHNA and CDR2 YNFKEQ. The CDR3 sequence: CAGSQAPGLAGELFF. CDR3 in DNA: TGTGCCGGCAGCCAAGCTCCGGGACTAGCGGGGGAGCTGTTTTTT.

This clonotype was counted between two and nine times. This rearrangement joins TRBV6-6 to TRBJ2-7; 7 bases are shared with TRBD1. There are 14 residues in the CDR3. V lost 7 bases to trimming and J lost 0 bases; unmatched junction nucleotides: 6. From germline, CDR1 is MNHNY and CDR2 SVGAGI (reference sequence). DNA of the CDR3: TGTGCCAGCAACCGGGACAGTCTCTCCTACGAGCAGTACTTC. Translating it yields CASNRDSLSYEQYF.

This chain uses TRBV4-3 with TRBJ2-1; no clear D. The germline gives CDR1 LGHNA, CDR2 YSLEER. Trimming removed 0 bases from V and 0 bases from J, with 6 bases in between. The CDR3 contains 15 residues. The CDR3 nucleotides read TGCGCCAGCAGCCAAGACGAAGGCTCCTACAATGAGCAGTTCTTC. Translating it yields CASSQDEGSYNEQFF.

This rearrangement joins TRBV9 to TRBJ2-5; D gene uncertain. Germline V gives CDR1 SGDLS, CDR2 YYNGEE. The CDR3 is 13 amino acids. V was clipped by 4 bases and J by 4 bases, with 11 bases between them. DNA of the CDR3: TGTGCCAGCAGCTACACCGGGTTAGAGACCCAGTACTTC. This encodes CASSYTGLETQYF. The full variable domain, its missing parts supplied by reference TRBV9 and TRBJ2-5, is DSGVTQTPKHLITATGQRVTLRCSPRSGDLSVYWYQQSLDQGLQFLIQYYNGEERAKGNILERFSAQQFPDLHSELNLSSLELGDSALYFCASSYTGLETQYFGPGTRLLVL.

This clonotype was seen only once. The J gene is TRBJ1-1, the V gene TRBV7-6; 9 bases map to TRBD1. Germline lookup yields CDR1 SGHVS and CDR2 FNYEAQ. This CDR3 contains 15 residues. V lost 5 bases, J lost 5 bases, and 9 bases stayed unmatched. The CDR3 nucleotides read TGTGCCAGCAGCCCTTGGCAGACAGGGGGAACTGAAGCTTTCTTT. Protein: CASSPWQTGGTEAFF.

This clonotype was found many times. The V call is TRBV5-1, the J call TRBJ2-3; 7 bases fit TRBD1. The V gene's germline CDR1 is SGHRS and CDR2 YFSETQ. This CDR3 is built from 15 residues. After removal of 4 bases from V and 2 bases from J, the junction contained 7 bases not matched to a gene. The CDR3 nucleotides are TGCGCCAGCAGCCTGGGACAGCGCTCCACAGATACGCAGTATTTT. Amino acid sequence: CASSLGQRSTDTQYF.

A word on this clonotype: At one boundary the junction diverges from the germline segment, which might be a read error. V gene TRBV5-1 combines with J gene TRBJ1-1, with 7 bases matching TRBD1. The CDR3 contains 15 residues. In germline, CDR1 is SGHRS, CDR2 YFSETQ. The CDR3 sequence is CASSLPGQRNTEAFF. The CDR3 DNA reads as TGTGCCAGCAGCCTGCCGGGACAGAGAAACACTGAAGCTTTCTTT.

V gene TRBV15 combines with J gene TRBJ2-3, with a possible D match to TRBD2 (6 bases). The CDR3 loop spans 15 amino acids. Germline V CDR1 and CDR2: LNHNV, YYDKDF (reference sequence). The V and J ends lost 0 bases and 5 bases respectively, with 12 bases between them. The DNA for the CDR3 is TGTGCCACCAGCAGAGATGGGGGGTCTGAAGATACGCAGTATTTT. This encodes CATSRDGGSEDTQYF.